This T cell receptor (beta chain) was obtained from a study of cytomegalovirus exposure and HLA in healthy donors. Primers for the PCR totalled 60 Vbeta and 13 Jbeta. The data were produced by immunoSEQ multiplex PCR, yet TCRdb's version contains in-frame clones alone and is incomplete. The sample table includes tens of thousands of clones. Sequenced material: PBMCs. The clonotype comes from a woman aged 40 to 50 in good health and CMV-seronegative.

CDR3 amino acids: CATSRTSGTSGANVLTF. CDR3 bases: TGTGCCACCAGCAGGACTAGCGGGACCTCTGGGGCCAACGTCCTGACTTTC. V usage is TRBV15 and J usage is TRBJ2-6; 11 bases line up with TRBD2. Looked up from germline, CDR1 is LNHNV and CDR2 is YYDKDF (reference sequence). The CDR3 is 17 amino acids. Trimming at V came to 3 bases and at J to 0 bases, leaving 1 base not matched to a gene.